This T cell receptor beta chain was retrieved from a study of cytomegalovirus exposure and HLA in healthy donors. This clone has a handful of counts. Deletions cut 4 bases from V and 9 bases from J, with 10 bases between. The germline V gene has CDR1 SGHVS and CDR2 FQNEAQ. The CDR3 is 12 amino acids. With 60 Vbeta and 13 Jbeta primers, the PCR was carried out. TCRdb keeps only in-frame clones here, not all; method: immunoSEQ multiplex PCR. The table lists 150,000 to 200,000 clones, roughly four fifths of them singletons. The receptor was isolated from a woman aged 30 to 39 in good health and CMV-seropositive. The chain recombines TRBV7-8 with TRBJ1-5, with D possibly TRBD1 on 6 matching bases. Sequenced material: PBMCs. CDR3 sequence reads: CASSSLGGPQHF. In nucleotides, the CDR3 is TGTGCCAGCAGCTCCCTAGGGGGGCCCCAGCATTTT.